The entry that follows covers one TCR beta chain sequence. There are 15 residues in the CDR3. V shed 4 bases and J 3 bases; nucleotides not matched to a gene: 6. Per the germline V gene, CDR1 is PRHDT and CDR2 is FYEKMQ (reference sequence). This sample was taken from a study of technical replicates of blood from several donors. Here immunoSEQ multiplex PCR was the method, and the copy in TCRdb shows in-frame clones only, minus some. Altogether 100,000 or so clones are present, approximately 96% being singletons, with the ten largest covering around 0.35%. The sequence was collected from a human donor in good health. The specimen sequenced was T cells isolated from PBMCs. The chain is built from TRBV13 and TRBJ2-7; 10 positions agree with TRBD2. The CDR3 nucleotides are TGTGCCAGCAGCTCCGCCTTAGCGGGAGGCTACGAGCAGTACTTC. Protein product: CASSSALAGGYEQYF.